The next 18 T cell receptor beta chains were all read from a single sample in a study of blood T cell repertoires in COVID-19. Only in-frame clones appear in the TCRdb table, and some are missing; sequencing was by immunoSEQ multiplex PCR. The sample records about 120,000 clones, more than 75% being singletons. The sequenced material came from peripheral blood. These receptors were taken from a woman in her thirties or forties with acute or convalescent COVID-19.

The chain carries TRBV10-3 and TRBJ1-1, with D perhaps matching TRBD1 (6 bases). The CDR3 is 13 residues long. The V gene's germline CDR1 is ENHRY and CDR2 SYGVKD. The V end lost 6 bases, the J end lost 5 bases, and 13 bases lay between the germline ends. This chain's CDR3 is CAIRTNRVTEAFF. DNA for the CDR3: TGTGCCATCAGAACTAACAGGGTTACTGAAGCTTTCTTT.

The chain has TRBV4-1 and TRBJ2-3; D perhaps matches TRBD2 (6 bases). V shed 0 bases and J shed 1 base, with 8 bases lying between them. The V gene's germline CDR1 is MGHRA and CDR2 YSYEKL. The CDR3 is made up of 15 amino acids. CDR3 sequence: CASSQERGRTDTQYF. The CDR3 nucleotides read TGCGCCAGCAGCCAAGAGCGGGGTCGCACAGATACGCAGTATTTT.

The chain employs TRBV5-1 and TRBJ2-7, with D possibly TRBD1 on 5 matching bases. V was shortened by 4 bases and J by 7 bases, with 21 bases between the two germline ends. CDR1 and CDR2 (germline): SGHRS, YFSETQ. This CDR3 contains 15 residues. In DNA form, the CDR3 reads TGCGCCAGCAGCCCTACGGCAGGGCGGAAAATGGAGCAGTACTTC. Amino acids: CASSPTAGRKMEQYF.

This chain links TRBV6-5 with TRBJ2-7; weak D call: TRBD2 (6 bases). V was shortened by 0 bases and J by 2 bases, with 8 bases between the two germline ends. This CDR3 is built from 14 residues. Germline CDR1 is MNHEY and CDR2 is SVGAGI. As DNA, the CDR3 is TGTGCCAGCAGTTACTCGGCGGGAACCTACGAGCAGTACTTC. Protein product: CASSYSAGTYEQYF.

The rearrangement joins TRBV4-1 to TRBJ2-2, with 14 bases aligning to TRBD2. The CDR3 consists of 19 residues. Germline CDR1 and CDR2: MGHRA and YSYEKL. J gave up 4 bases and V 1 base, and 8 bases lay outside the gene matches. The CDR3 nucleotides read TGCGCCAGCAGCCAAGGGTTGGAGGGACTAGCGGGGGCCACCGGGGAGCTGTTTTTT. This encodes CASSQGLEGLAGATGELFF.

The chain recombines TRBV5-1 with TRBJ2-7, with 7 bases identical to TRBD2. V was clipped by 2 bases and J by 2 bases; unmatched bases: 4. The germline V gene has CDR1 SGHRS and CDR2 YFSETQ. The CDR3 runs 14 residues. The CDR3 here is CASSFGGDPYEQYF. In DNA form, the CDR3 reads TGCGCCAGCAGCTTTGGGGGGGACCCCTACGAGCAGTACTTC.

CDR3 residues: CASSSYGGTTDTQYF. As DNA, the CDR3 is TGTGCCAGCAGCTCCTACGGGGGTACCACAGATACGCAGTATTTT. The rearrangement joins TRBV5-6 to TRBJ2-3; possibly TRBD2 for D (6 bases). There are 15 residues in the CDR3. Germline lookup yields CDR1 SGHDT and CDR2 YYEEEE. Trimming shortened V by 3 bases and J by 2 bases, and 13 bases separated the two germline ends.

The chain uses TRBV11-2 and TRBJ1-2; 10 nucleotides align to TRBD1. This CDR3 is 15 amino acids long. The germline CDR1 and CDR2 sequences are SGHAT and FQNNGV. The V segment lost 2 bases and the J segment 4 bases; nucleotides outside the gene matches: 4. In DNA, the CDR3 is TGTGCCAGCAGCTTAACGGGACAGGGGCTCTATGGCTACACCTTC. This sequence encodes CASSLTGQGLYGYTF. Drawing the rest from reference TRBV11-2 and TRBJ1-2, the complete variable domain is EAGVAQSPRYKIIEKRQSVAFWCNPISGHATLYWYQQILGQGPKLLIQFQNNGVVDDSQLPKDRFSAERLKGVDSTLKIQPAKLEDSAVYLCASSLTGQGLYGYTFGSGTRLTVV.

This sequence joins TRBV19 and TRBJ2-7, with 10 positions matching TRBD1. The CDR3 totals 15 residues. Trimming cost V 6 bases and J 7 bases; bases outside gene matches: 12. Germline CDR1 LNHDA, CDR2 SQIVND (reference sequence). DNA for the CDR3: TGTGCCAGTAGCGAGACCGGGACAGGGGTTAAGGAGCAGTACTTC. As protein: CASSETGTGVKEQYF.

This clone came up once. This rearrangement joins TRBV19 to TRBJ1-6; maybe TRBD1 (5 bases). V lost 5 bases to trimming and J lost 7 bases, with 15 bases between them. Germline assignment: CDR1 LNHDA and CDR2 SQIVND (reference sequence). The CDR3 sequence is 15 residues long. The chain's CDR3 is CASSLFRQYNSPLHF. The CDR3 nucleotides are TGTGCCAGTAGTCTCTTTCGACAGTACAATTCACCCCTCCACTTT.

CDR3 protein: CASSLDRGGHRSQPQHF. CDR3 coding DNA: TGTGCCAGCAGCTTAGACAGGGGAGGCCACAGGAGTCAGCCCCAGCATTTT. The chain carries TRBV7-8 and TRBJ1-5; TRBD1 aligns across 7 bases. The V gene end was trimmed by 1 base and the J gene end by 6 bases; junction bases not matched to a gene: 12. In germline, CDR1 is SGHVS, CDR2 FQNEAQ. The CDR3 length is 17 residues.

This clone showed up just a few times. The chain carries TRBV6-5 and TRBJ2-2; D is possibly TRBD2 (6 bases). The germline V and J ends were trimmed by 10 bases and 7 bases, with 22 bases remaining between them. Germline V CDR1 and CDR2: MNHEY, SVGAGI. The CDR3 sequence is 15 residues long. The CDR3 loop reads CATKGPSGGVGELFF. The CDR3, as DNA: TGTGCCACCAAGGGGCCGTCAGGAGGGGTCGGGGAGCTGTTTTTT.

This clone was observed a handful of times. The chain recombines TRBV6-6 with TRBJ1-3; 8 bases agree with TRBD1. The CDR3 runs to 14 residues. Germline V gives CDR1 MNHNY, CDR2 SVGAGI (reference sequence). Trimming removed 6 bases from V and 4 bases from J; junction bases left unmatched: 5. The CDR3 loop reads CASRRQGPGNTIYF. CDR3 nucleotides: TGTGCCAGCAGACGACAGGGGCCAGGAAACACCATATATTTT.

This sequence joins TRBV5-6 and TRBJ2-7; maybe TRBD1 (6 bases). Germline V CDR1 and CDR2: SGHDT, YYEEEE. The V end was cut by 4 bases, the J end by 2 bases, with 10 bases between. This CDR3 region has 13 residues. CDR3 in DNA: TGTGCCAGCAGCGCCGGACAGACCTACGAGCAGTACTTC. Translating gives CASSAGQTYEQYF.

The V gene is TRBV5-8, the J gene TRBJ1-3; 8 bases are a match to TRBD1. CDR3 size: 15 residues. Germline CDR1 is SGHTS and CDR2 is YDEGEE. The V gene end was trimmed by 3 bases and the J gene end by 4 bases; junction bases not matched to a gene: 6. Written as DNA, the CDR3 is TGTGCCAGCAGCTCTGGGCAGGGGGCCGGAAACACCATATATTTT. Amino acid sequence: CASSSGQGAGNTIYF.

The chain uses TRBV5-4 and TRBJ1-6, with D maybe TRBD1 (5 bases). The CDR3 sequence is 17 residues long. Germline CDR1 and CDR2: SGHNT and YYREEE (reference sequence). V shed 3 bases and J shed 12 bases, with 25 bases lying between them. In nucleotides, the CDR3 is TGTGCCAGCAGCTCCCCCGGCACGCAGGGAATCGCAGAACCCCTCCACTTT. This encodes CASSSPGTQGIAEPLHF.

The V call is TRBV7-2, the J call TRBJ2-7, with D possibly being TRBD1 (7 bases). Germline values: CDR1 SGHTA, CDR2 FQGNSA. Trimming removed 4 bases at V and 3 bases at J, with 10 bases between. CDR3 length: 13 amino acids. CDR3 nucleotides: TGTGCCAGCAGCTCCCAGGGGGGCTACGAGCAGTACTTC. The encoded protein is CASSSQGGYEQYF.

The V call is TRBV4-1, the J call TRBJ2-1; possibly TRBD1 for D (5 bases). The ends were cut back, 0 bases at V and 9 bases at J, with 9 bases in the middle. CDR3 size: 13 residues. Germline V lookup: CDR1 MGHRA, CDR2 YSYEKL. The CDR3 reads CASSQEGRGEQFF. The CDR3 DNA sequence: TGCGCCAGCAGCCAAGAGGGGCGTGGTGAGCAGTTCTTC.